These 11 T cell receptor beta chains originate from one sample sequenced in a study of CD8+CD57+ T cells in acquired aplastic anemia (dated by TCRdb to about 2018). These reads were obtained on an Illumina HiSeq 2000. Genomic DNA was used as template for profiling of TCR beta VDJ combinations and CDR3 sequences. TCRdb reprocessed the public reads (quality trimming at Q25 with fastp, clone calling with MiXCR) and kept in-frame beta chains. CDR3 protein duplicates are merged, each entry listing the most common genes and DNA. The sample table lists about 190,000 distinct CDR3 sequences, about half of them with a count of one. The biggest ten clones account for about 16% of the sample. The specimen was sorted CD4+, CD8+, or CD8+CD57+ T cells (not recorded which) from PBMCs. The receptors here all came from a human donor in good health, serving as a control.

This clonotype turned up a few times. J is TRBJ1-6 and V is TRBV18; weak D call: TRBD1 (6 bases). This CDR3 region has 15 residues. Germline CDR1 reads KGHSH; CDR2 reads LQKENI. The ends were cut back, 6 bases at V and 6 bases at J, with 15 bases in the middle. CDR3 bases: TGTGCCAGCTCTCGTTCCGGACAGTTTAATTCACCCCTCCACTTT. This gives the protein CASSRSGQFNSPLHF.

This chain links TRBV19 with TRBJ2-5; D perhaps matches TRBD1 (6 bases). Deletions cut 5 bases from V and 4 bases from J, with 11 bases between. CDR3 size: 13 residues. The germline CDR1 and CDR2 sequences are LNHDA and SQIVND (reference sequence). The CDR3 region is CASSQGRGETQYF. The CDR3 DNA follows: TGTGCCAGTAGTCAGGGGCGTGGAGAGACCCAGTACTTC.

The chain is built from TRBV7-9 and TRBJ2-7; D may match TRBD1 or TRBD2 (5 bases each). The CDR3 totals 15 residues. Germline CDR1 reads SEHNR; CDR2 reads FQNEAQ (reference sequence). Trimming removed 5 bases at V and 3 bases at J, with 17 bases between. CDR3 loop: CASSPTQGPHYEQYF. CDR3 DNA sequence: TGTGCCAGCAGCCCAACCCAGGGACCTCACTACGAGCAGTACTTC.

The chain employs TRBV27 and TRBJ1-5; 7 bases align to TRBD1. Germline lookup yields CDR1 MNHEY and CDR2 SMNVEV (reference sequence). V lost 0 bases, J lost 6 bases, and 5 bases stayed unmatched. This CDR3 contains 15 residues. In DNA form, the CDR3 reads TGTGCCAGCAGTTTATCCGGGACAGTGGGTCAGCCCCAGCATTTT. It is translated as CASSLSGTVGQPQHF.

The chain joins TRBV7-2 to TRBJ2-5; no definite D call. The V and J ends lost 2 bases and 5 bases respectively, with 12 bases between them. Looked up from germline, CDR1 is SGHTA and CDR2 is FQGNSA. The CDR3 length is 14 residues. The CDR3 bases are TGTGCCAGCAGCTTACCTTCGGGTCGGGAGACCCAGTACTTC. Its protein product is CASSLPSGRETQYF.

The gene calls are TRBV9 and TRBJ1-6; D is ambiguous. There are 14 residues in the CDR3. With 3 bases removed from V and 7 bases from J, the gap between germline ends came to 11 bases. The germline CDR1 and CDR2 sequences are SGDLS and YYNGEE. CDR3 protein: CASSGLLQNSPLHF. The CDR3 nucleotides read TGTGCCAGCAGCGGATTACTACAGAATTCACCCCTCCACTTT.

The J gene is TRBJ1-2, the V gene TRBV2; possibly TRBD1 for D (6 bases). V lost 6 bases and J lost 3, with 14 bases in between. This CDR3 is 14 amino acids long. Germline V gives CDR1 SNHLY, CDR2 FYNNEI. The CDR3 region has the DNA TGTGCCAGCAGCGAACGACAGGTGGACTATGGCTACACCTTC. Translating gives CASSERQVDYGYTF.

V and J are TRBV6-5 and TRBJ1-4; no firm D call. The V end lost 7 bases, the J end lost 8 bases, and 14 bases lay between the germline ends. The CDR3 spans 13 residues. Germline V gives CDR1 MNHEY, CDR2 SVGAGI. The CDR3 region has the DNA TGTGCCAGCAAAAGTCCAGGTGAGGAAAAACTGTTTTTT. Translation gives CASKSPGEEKLFF.

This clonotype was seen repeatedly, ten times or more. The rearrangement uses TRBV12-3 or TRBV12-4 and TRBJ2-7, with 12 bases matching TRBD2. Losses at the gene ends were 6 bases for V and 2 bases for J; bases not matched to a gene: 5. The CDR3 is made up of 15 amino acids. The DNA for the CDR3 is TGTGCCAGCAGACCGGGACTAGCGGGTACCTACGAGCAGTACTTC. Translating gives CASRPGLAGTYEQYF.

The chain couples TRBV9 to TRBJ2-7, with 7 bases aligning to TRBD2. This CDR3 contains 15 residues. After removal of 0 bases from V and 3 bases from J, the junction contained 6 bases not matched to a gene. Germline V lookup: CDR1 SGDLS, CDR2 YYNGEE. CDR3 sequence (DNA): TGTGCCAGCAGCGTAGTTGATGGGGACTACTACGAGCAGTACTTC. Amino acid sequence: CASSVVDGDYYEQYF.

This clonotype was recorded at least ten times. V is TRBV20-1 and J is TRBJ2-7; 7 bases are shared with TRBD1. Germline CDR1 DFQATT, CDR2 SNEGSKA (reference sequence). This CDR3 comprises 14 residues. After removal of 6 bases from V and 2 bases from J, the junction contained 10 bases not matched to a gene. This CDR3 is CSATRDSVPYEQYF. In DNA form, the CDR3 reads TGCAGTGCAACCCGGGACAGTGTCCCCTACGAGCAGTACTTC.